The 32 T cell receptor beta chains listed next were all sequenced from one sample in a study of shared clonotypes between healthy human individuals. Libraries were prepared by immunoSEQ multiplex PCR; TCRdb keeps only in-frame clonotypes and omits some of them. Here the sample spans about 460,000 clones, approximately 80% being singletons. The sequenced sample consisted of PBMCs. The receptors derive from a woman in her forties in good health. Some clones in this sample may be carry-over from other donors' samples.

The genes are TRBV7-3 and TRBJ2-3; no reliable D call. Per the germline V gene, CDR1 is SGHTA and CDR2 is FQGTGA. V dropped 5 bases and J dropped 5 bases, with 14 bases sitting between them. This CDR3 region has 14 residues. Here the CDR3 reads CASSPSHSGDTQYF. The CDR3, as DNA: TGTGCCAGCAGCCCTTCACATTCCGGAGATACGCAGTATTTT.

As for this clone: A far larger clone is only one base removed, so a read error is likely. Other nucleotide sequences from this sample produce the same CDR3. The rearrangement uses TRBV30 and TRBJ1-4; D may be TRBD1 (5 bases). Germline assignment: CDR1 GTSNPN and CDR2 SVGIG (reference sequence). This CDR3 is 15 amino acids long. The CDR3 DNA reads TGTGCCTGGAGTGTACTCAGGGCGAGGGGCGAAAAGCTGTTTTTT. Protein product: CAWSVLRARGEKLFF.

The chain combines TRBV19 with TRBJ2-1; the D call may be TRBD1 or TRBD2 (5 bases each). The germline V gene encodes CDR1 LNHDA and CDR2 SQIVND (reference sequence). Deletions cut 5 bases from V and 0 bases from J, with 8 bases between. The CDR3 length is 14 residues. The CDR3 region has the DNA TGTGCCAGTAGTTCTGGGGGCTCCTACAATGAGCAGTTCTTC. This codes for CASSSGGSYNEQFF.

The V and J genes are TRBV7-9 and TRBJ2-5, with D perhaps TRBD2 (6 bases). This CDR3 comprises 13 residues. V was shortened by 7 bases and J by 5 bases, with 14 bases between the two germline ends. Germline values: CDR1 SEHNR, CDR2 FQNEAQ (reference sequence). The CDR3 DNA is TGTGCCAGCACCCTATGGGGGGAGGAGACCCAGTACTTC. Protein product: CASTLWGEETQYF.

V is TRBV7-9 and J is TRBJ2-7; 8 bases are a match to TRBD2. V lost 3 bases, J lost 3 bases, and 4 bases stayed unmatched. The germline V gene encodes CDR1 SEHNR and CDR2 FQNEAQ (reference sequence). This CDR3 region has 14 residues. Written as DNA, the CDR3 is TGTGCCAGCAGCTTGGGACTAGGGGACTACGAGCAGTACTTC. Residues: CASSLGLGDYEQYF.

This clone has only a few counts. The chain has TRBV13 and TRBJ2-1; D not resolved. This CDR3 has 14 residues. Germline assignment: CDR1 PRHDT and CDR2 FYEKMQ (reference sequence). V was pared by 3 bases and J by 4 bases, with 10 bases between. The CDR3 loop is CASSLNLLYNEQFF. CDR3 DNA sequence: TGTGCCAGCAGCTTGAATCTACTATACAATGAGCAGTTCTTC.

The chain combines TRBV14 with TRBJ2-1, with 12 bases identical to TRBD2. The CDR3 covers 16 residues. Germline loops: CDR1 SGHDN, CDR2 FVKESK. Losses at the gene ends were 1 base for V and 7 bases for J; bases not matched to a gene: 5. The CDR3 region has the DNA TGTGCCAGCAGCCAAGGTACTAGCGGGAGGCTTAATGAGCAGTTCTTC. Translating it yields CASSQGTSGRLNEQFF.

The chain uses TRBV18 and TRBJ1-2; 7 positions agree with TRBD1. Germline V lookup: CDR1 KGHSH, CDR2 LQKENI. Germline trimming cut 1 base from V and 0 bases from J; bases unmatched to any gene: 5. The CDR3 totals 16 residues. CDR3: CASSPRGQDPNYGYTF. CDR3 bases: TGTGCCAGCTCACCACGAGGACAGGATCCTAACTATGGCTACACCTTC. The full variable domain, with the rest looked up from reference TRBV18 and TRBJ1-2, is NAGVMQNPRHLVRRRGQEARLRCSPMKGHSHVYWYRQLPEEGLKFMVYLQKENIIDESGMPKERFSAEFPKEGPSILRIQQVVRGDSAAYFCASSPRGQDPNYGYTFGSGTRLTVV.

Of note for this clone: Germline and junction disagree at one end, which may indicate a read error. This chain links TRBV25-1 with TRBJ1-3, with 7 bases fitting TRBD1. This CDR3 has 15 amino acids. Germline values: CDR1 MGHDK, CDR2 SYGVNS. This chain's CDR3 is CASSESGQESSAMYF. The DNA for the CDR3 is TGTGCCAGCAGTGAATCAGGACAGGAGTCCTCTGCCATGTATTTT.

This clone was found a few times. CDR3 sequence: CAWKLAGAYEQYF. In nucleotides, the CDR3 is TGTGCCTGGAAGCTAGCGGGAGCCTACGAGCAGTACTTC. J is TRBJ2-7 and V is TRBV30; 10 bases are a match to TRBD2. V shed 4 bases and J 2 bases; nucleotides not matched to a gene: 2. From germline, CDR1 is GTSNPN and CDR2 SVGIG (reference sequence). The CDR3 length is 13 residues.

This clone was seen a handful of times. V is TRBV7-9 and J is TRBJ1-5; D unclear. The CDR3 sequence is 13 residues long. The germline V gene has CDR1 SEHNR and CDR2 FQNEAQ (reference sequence). With 5 bases removed from V and 5 bases from J, the gap between germline ends came to 10 bases. The CDR3 spells CASSREFDQPQHF. The DNA of the CDR3 is TGTGCCAGCAGCCGGGAGTTCGATCAGCCCCAGCATTTT.

This chain links TRBV11-2 with TRBJ2-2, with a weak D call TRBD1 (5 bases). CDR3 size: 14 residues. Germline-derived CDR1 and CDR2 are SGHAT and FQNNGV. V gave up 5 bases and J gave up 5 bases, with 12 bases separating them. CDR3 region: CASSERQTTGELFF. CDR3 DNA sequence: TGTGCCAGCAGCGAGAGACAGACAACCGGGGAGCTGTTTTTT.

This clone was counted once. The genes are TRBV30 and TRBJ1-2; D not certain. Between the trimmed V and J ends, which lost 3 bases and 8 bases, there was a span of 13 bases. The germline CDR1 and CDR2 sequences are GTSNPN and SVGIG (reference sequence). The CDR3 extends over 12 amino acids. CDR3 in DNA: TGTGCCTGGAGCGACACTCCTAGGGGCTACACCTTC. Residues: CAWSDTPRGYTF.

This clone was recorded only once. The chain employs TRBV5-8 and TRBJ2-3; D gene unclear. The CDR3 is 16 residues long. V lost 3 bases and J lost 0, with 14 bases in between. Germline assignment: CDR1 SGHTS and CDR2 YDEGEE. CDR3 sequence (DNA): TGTGCCAGCAGCTCAGGCCCGGGCGTTAGCACAGATACGCAGTATTTT. Its protein is CASSSGPGVSTDTQYF.

CDR3 sequence reads: CASSPLAGEYNEQFF. As DNA, the CDR3 is TGTGCCAGCAGCCCCCTAGCGGGAGAGTACAATGAGCAGTTCTTC. The chain employs TRBV6-1 and TRBJ2-1; 10 bases line up with TRBD2. Germline loops: CDR1 MNHNS, CDR2 SASEGT. The CDR3 contains 15 residues. V shed 6 bases, J shed 4 bases, and the junction held 6 bases outside the gene matches.

The chain combines TRBV6-5 with TRBJ2-7; D is possibly TRBD2 (6 bases). From germline, CDR1 is MNHEY and CDR2 SVGAGI. This CDR3 spans 12 amino acids. V lost 6 bases, J lost 6 bases, and 12 bases lay in between. As DNA, the CDR3 is TGTGCCAGCAGAGGAGGGGTAACCGAGCAGTACTTC. It translates to CASRGGVTEQYF.

V and J are TRBV4-2 and TRBJ2-3; TRBD2 is a possible D gene (5 bases). V was pared by 5 bases and J by 4 bases, with 10 bases between. The CDR3 runs 13 residues. Germline V gene sequence: CDR1 LGHNA, CDR2 YNFKEQ. In DNA form, the CDR3 reads TGTGCCAGCAGCTGGAGGAGAGCAGATACGCAGTATTTT. This codes for CASSWRRADTQYF.

DNA of the CDR3: TGCGCCAGCTCCAGGACTAGCGGGGGCAATGAGCAGTTCTTC. Its translation is CASSRTSGGNEQFF. The chain joins TRBV10-2 to TRBJ2-1, with TRBD2 matching 13 bases. V gave up 8 bases and J gave up 6 bases; unmatched junction bases: 4. CDR1 is WSHSY, CDR2 SAAADI, per germline. The CDR3 covers 14 residues.

There are a few counts of this clone. V is TRBV5-1 and J is TRBJ1-3, with a possible D match to TRBD1 (5 bases). This CDR3 is 16 amino acids long. V was clipped by 0 bases and J by 3 bases, with 13 bases between them. Germline loops: CDR1 SGHRS, CDR2 YFSETQ. CDR3 protein: CASSLDGRADGNTIYF. DNA for the CDR3: TGCGCCAGCAGCTTGGACGGCAGGGCGGATGGAAACACCATATATTTT.

This chain uses TRBV28 with TRBJ1-5; D is possibly TRBD1 (6 bases). CDR3 length equals 14 residues. Germline V gives CDR1 MDHEN, CDR2 SYDVKM. V was pared by 4 bases and J by 8 bases, with 15 bases between. The CDR3: CASSSLRGSEPQHF. For the CDR3, the DNA is TGTGCCAGCAGTTCCCTCAGGGGTAGCGAGCCCCAGCATTTT. The full variable domain, rest sourced from reference TRBV28 and TRBJ1-5, is DVKVTQSSRYLVKRTGEKVFLECVQDMDHENMFWYRQDPGLGLRLIYFSYDVKMKEKGDIPEGYSVSREKKERFSLILESASTNQTSMYLCASSSLRGSEPQHFGDGTRLSIL.

There are a few counts of this clone. This chain joins TRBV28 and TRBJ1-5, with D hard to call. V shed 5 bases and J shed 0 bases, with 11 bases lying between them. Per the germline V gene, CDR1 is MDHEN and CDR2 is SYDVKM. This CDR3 has 15 residues. CDR3: CASSLALGSNQPQHF. The DNA for the CDR3 is TGTGCCAGCAGTCTAGCGTTGGGTAGCAATCAGCCCCAGCATTTT.

The chain recombines TRBV5-7 with TRBJ2-5; perhaps TRBD2 as D (5 bases). TRBV5-7 is an ORF, with its function uncertain. Trimming shortened V by 6 bases and J by 3 bases, and 12 bases separated the two germline ends. The CDR3 is made up of 13 amino acids. DNA for the CDR3: TGTGCCAGCACCGCGGGTGTAAAAGAGACCCAGTACTTC. Its translation: CASTAGVKETQYF.

The genes are TRBV18 and TRBJ2-1; 10 positions match TRBD2. Germline V gene lookup returns CDR1 KGHSH and CDR2 LQKENI. This CDR3 has 15 residues. V shed 3 bases, J shed 10 bases, and the junction held 9 bases outside the gene matches. This chain's CDR3 is CASSPIGTSVREQFF. The CDR3 DNA reads as TGTGCCAGCTCACCGATAGGGACTAGCGTACGGGAGCAGTTCTTC. The full variable domain, with the rest looked up from reference TRBV18 and TRBJ2-1, is NAGVMQNPRHLVRRRGQEARLRCSPMKGHSHVYWYRQLPEEGLKFMVYLQKENIIDESGMPKERFSAEFPKEGPSILRIQQVVRGDSAAYFCASSPIGTSVREQFFGPGTRLTVL.

J is TRBJ2-7 and V is TRBV18, with D possibly matching TRBD1 (5 bases). CDR3 size: 14 residues. Germline CDR1 reads KGHSH; CDR2 reads LQKENI. V lost 2 bases to trimming and J lost 5 bases, with 13 bases between them. CDR3 region: CASSPGAALDEQYF. In DNA form, the CDR3 reads TGTGCCAGCTCACCAGGGGCTGCGTTGGACGAGCAGTACTTC.

V usage is TRBV27 and J usage is TRBJ2-1; D tentatively reads TRBD1 or TRBD2 (5 bases each). V dropped 5 bases and J dropped 5 bases, with 10 bases sitting between them. Germline CDR1 reads MNHEY; CDR2 reads SMNVEV (reference sequence). The CDR3 covers 13 residues. CDR3 nucleotide sequence: TGTGCCAGCAGTCCGGGGCGCGACAATGAGCAGTTCTTC. It is translated as CASSPGRDNEQFF.

The rearrangement joins TRBV29-1 to TRBJ2-7; D perhaps matches TRBD2 (7 bases). The V and J ends lost 7 bases and 6 bases respectively, with 19 bases between them. The CDR3 runs 13 residues. Germline V CDR1 and CDR2: SQVTM, ANQGSEA. Written as DNA, the CDR3 is TGCAGCGCGGGGGGCGGGAGTTGGTTCGAGCAGTACTTC. It translates to CSAGGGSWFEQYF.

The chain uses TRBV7-9 and TRBJ1-2; D possibly corresponds to TRBD1 (5 bases). CDR1 is SEHNR, CDR2 FQNEAQ, per germline (reference sequence). Trimming stripped 1 base from V and 5 bases from J, with 14 bases between. The CDR3 length is 15 residues. This CDR3 is CASSLGTSGNYGYTF. CDR3 bases: TGTGCCAGCAGCTTAGGGACATCCGGGAATTATGGCTACACCTTC.

V gene TRBV18 combines with J gene TRBJ1-4; D is uncertain. The length of the CDR3 is 14 residues. Germline CDR1 reads KGHSH; CDR2 reads LQKENI. V lost 3 bases and J 0 bases, leaving 5 bases between the germline ends. CDR3: CASSPRSTNEKLFF. The CDR3 coding sequence is TGTGCCAGCTCACCGAGGTCAACTAATGAAAAACTGTTTTTT.

On this clone itself: A much larger clone differs from this one at a single base, so this may be a read error. The same CDR3 can be traced to other DNA sequences in this sample. The chain carries TRBV19 and TRBJ1-1; TRBD1 aligns across 8 bases. CDR3 size: 14 residues. V shed 9 bases, J shed 8 bases, and the junction held 14 bases outside the gene matches. Germline V gives CDR1 LNHDA, CDR2 SQIVND (reference sequence). The CDR3 region has the DNA TGTGCCAGCAGCCCGGGACAGGCTAGAGGAGAAGCTTTCTTT. Protein sequence: CASSPGQARGEAFF.

Of note for this clone: The identical CDR3 is also encoded by other nucleotide sequences in the sample. The chain combines TRBV5-1 with TRBJ1-4, with D uncertain. The germline gives CDR1 SGHRS, CDR2 YFSETQ. The CDR3 runs to 14 residues. Trimming took off 2 bases at V and 2 bases at J, with 7 bases between the two ends. The CDR3 spells CASSLGSTNEKLFF. CDR3 DNA: TGCGCCAGCAGCTTAGGCAGCACTAATGAAAAACTGTTTTTT.

This chain joins TRBV28 and TRBJ1-2; no definite D call. This CDR3 contains 12 residues. V lost 6 bases, J lost 5 bases, and 10 bases lay in between. Germline V lookup: CDR1 MDHEN, CDR2 SYDVKM. Written as DNA, the CDR3 is TGTGCCAGCAGACTGGCTGGGTATGGCTACACCTTC. The encoded protein is CASRLAGYGYTF.

This chain joins TRBV4-1 and TRBJ1-1; D remains ambiguous. Per the germline V gene, CDR1 is MGHRA and CDR2 is YSYEKL. This CDR3 comprises 12 residues. Trimming took 0 bases from V and 7 from J, leaving 6 bases between them. The CDR3 coding sequence is TGCGCCAGCAGCCAAGATTTCGGTGAAGCTTTCTTT. Amino acids: CASSQDFGEAFF.